These 2 T cell receptor beta chains share one sample of origin, sequenced in a study of memory CD4+ T cells and cytomegalovirus serostatus. Single viable CD3+CD4+CD8-CD45RO+ cells were sorted as the memory CD4+ T cells. Profiled with immunoSEQ multiplex PCR; TCRdb holds only in-frame clones, not every one. The top ten hold around 1% of the sample, which has about 25,000 clones, 75% seen once. Source material: memory CD4+ T cells from blood. The receptors stem from an adult in good health and CMV-seronegative.

The rearrangement joins TRBV21-1 to TRBJ2-5; the table calls TRBD2, which could not be checked here. TRBV21-1 is deemed a pseudogene. This CDR3 is 16 amino acids long. CDR3 coding DNA: TGTGCCAGCAGCAAAAAAATCGGGGTACCCCAAGAGACCCAGTACTTC. Translation: CASSKKIGVPQETQYF.

The rearrangement uses TRBV7-2 and TRBJ2-6, with D perhaps TRBD2 (5 bases). Germline assignment: CDR1 SGHTA and CDR2 FQGNSA. Trimming shortened V by 5 bases and J by 0 bases, and 14 bases separated the two germline ends. This CDR3 has 17 residues. The CDR3 DNA follows: TGTGCCAGCAGCCCCGGTGCGGGTCGCTCTGGGGCCAACGTCCTGACTTTC. Encoded protein: CASSPGAGRSGANVLTF.